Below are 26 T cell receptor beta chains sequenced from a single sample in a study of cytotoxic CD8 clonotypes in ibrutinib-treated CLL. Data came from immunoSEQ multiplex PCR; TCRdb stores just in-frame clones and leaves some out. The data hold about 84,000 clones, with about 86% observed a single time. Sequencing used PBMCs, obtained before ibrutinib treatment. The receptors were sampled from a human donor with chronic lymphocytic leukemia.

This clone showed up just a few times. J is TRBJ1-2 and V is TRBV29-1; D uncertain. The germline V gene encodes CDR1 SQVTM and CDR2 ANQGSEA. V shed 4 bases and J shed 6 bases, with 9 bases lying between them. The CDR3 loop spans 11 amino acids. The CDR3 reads CSVVGGNGYTF. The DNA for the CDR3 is TGCAGCGTTGTAGGAGGGAATGGCTACACCTTC.

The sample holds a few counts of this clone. The CDR3 nucleotides read TGTGCCAGCCGTCGCCTTGTGAACTCCTACGAGCAGTACTTC. Translation gives CASRRLVNSYEQYF. The V and J genes are TRBV6-5 and TRBJ2-7; D remains unclear. This CDR3 region has 14 residues. The V gene lost 8 bases and the J gene lost 0 bases, with 14 bases spanning the gap. The germline V gene encodes CDR1 MNHEY and CDR2 SVGAGI.

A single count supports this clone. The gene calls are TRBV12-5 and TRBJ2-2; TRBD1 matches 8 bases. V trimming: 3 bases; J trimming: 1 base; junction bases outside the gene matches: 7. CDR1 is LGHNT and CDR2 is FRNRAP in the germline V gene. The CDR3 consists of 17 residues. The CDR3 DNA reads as TGTGCTAGTGGTTTCACAAAAGGGACAGGGAACACCGGGGAGCTGTTTTTT. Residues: CASGFTKGTGNTGELFF. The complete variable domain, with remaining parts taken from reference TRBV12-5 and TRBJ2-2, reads DARVTQTPRHKVTEMGQEVTMRCQPILGHNTVFWYRQTMMQGLELLAYFRNRAPLDDSGMPKDRFSAEMPDATLATLKIQPSEPRDSAVYFCASGFTKGTGNTGELFFGEGSRLTVL.

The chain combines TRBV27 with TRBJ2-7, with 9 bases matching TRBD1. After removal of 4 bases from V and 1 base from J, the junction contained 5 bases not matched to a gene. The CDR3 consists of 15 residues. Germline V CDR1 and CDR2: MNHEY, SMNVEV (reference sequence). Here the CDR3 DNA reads TGTGCCAGCAGTTCCTCCGGGACAGGGTCCTACGAGCAGTACTTC. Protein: CASSSSGTGSYEQYF.

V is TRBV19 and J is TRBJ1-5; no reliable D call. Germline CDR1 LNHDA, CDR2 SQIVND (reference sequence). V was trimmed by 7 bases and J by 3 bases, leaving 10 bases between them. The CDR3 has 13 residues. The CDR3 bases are TGTGCCAGTAAAACAGCATTCAATCAGCCCCAGCATTTT. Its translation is CASKTAFNQPQHF.

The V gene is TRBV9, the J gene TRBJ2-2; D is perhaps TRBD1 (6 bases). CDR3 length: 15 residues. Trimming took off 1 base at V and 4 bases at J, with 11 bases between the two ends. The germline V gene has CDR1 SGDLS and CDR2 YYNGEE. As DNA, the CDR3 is TGTGCCAGCAGCGTAACACAGGGCAGCACCGGGGAGCTGTTTTTT. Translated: CASSVTQGSTGELFF.

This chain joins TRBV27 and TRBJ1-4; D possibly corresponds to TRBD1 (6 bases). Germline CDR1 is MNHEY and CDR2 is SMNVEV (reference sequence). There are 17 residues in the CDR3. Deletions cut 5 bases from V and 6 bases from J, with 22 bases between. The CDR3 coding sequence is TGTGCCAGCAGTCCCCGGAGGGGGTCAGGGTTTGATGAAAAACTGTTTTTT. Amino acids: CASSPRRGSGFDEKLFF.

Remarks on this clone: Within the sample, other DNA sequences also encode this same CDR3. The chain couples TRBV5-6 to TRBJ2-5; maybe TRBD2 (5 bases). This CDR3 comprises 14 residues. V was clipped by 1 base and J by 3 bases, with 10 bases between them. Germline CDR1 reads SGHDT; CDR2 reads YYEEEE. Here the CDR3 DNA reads TGTGCCAGCAGCTTGACGGGATCTAAAGAGACCCAGTACTTC. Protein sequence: CASSLTGSKETQYF. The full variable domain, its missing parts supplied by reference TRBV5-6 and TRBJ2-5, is DAGVTQSPTHLIKTRGQQVTLRCSPKSGHDTVSWYQQALGQGPQFIFQYYEEEERQRGNFPDRFSGHQFPNYSSELNVNALLLGDSALYLCASSLTGSKETQYFGPGTRLLVL.

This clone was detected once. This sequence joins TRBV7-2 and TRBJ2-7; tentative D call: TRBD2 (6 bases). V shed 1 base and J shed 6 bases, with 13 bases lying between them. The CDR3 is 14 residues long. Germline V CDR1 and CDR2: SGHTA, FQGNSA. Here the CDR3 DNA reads TGTGCCAGCAGCTTAGGCCAAGGGACTTCCGAGCAGTACTTC. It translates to CASSLGQGTSEQYF.

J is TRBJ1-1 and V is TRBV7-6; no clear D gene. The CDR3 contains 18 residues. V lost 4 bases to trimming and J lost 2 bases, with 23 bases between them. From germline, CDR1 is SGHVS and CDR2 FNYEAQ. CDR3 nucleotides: TGTGCCAGCAGCTCCGACATCGCTCGACTTAGACCTAACACTGAAGCTTTCTTT. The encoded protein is CASSSDIARLRPNTEAFF.

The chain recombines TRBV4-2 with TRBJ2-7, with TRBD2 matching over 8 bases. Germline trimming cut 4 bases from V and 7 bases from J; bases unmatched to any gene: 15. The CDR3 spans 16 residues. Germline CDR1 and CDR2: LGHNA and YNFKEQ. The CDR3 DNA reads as TGTGCCAGCAGCCCCCGTCTTGCGAGCGGGAGAGAGGAGCAGTACTTC. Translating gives CASSPRLASGREEQYF.

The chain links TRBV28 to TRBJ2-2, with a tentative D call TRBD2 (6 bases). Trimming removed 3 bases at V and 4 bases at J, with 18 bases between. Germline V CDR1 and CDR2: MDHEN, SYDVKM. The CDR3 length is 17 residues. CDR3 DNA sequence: TGTGCCAGCAGTTTCTCGGCTCTAGCGAAAATCACCGGGGAGCTGTTTTTT. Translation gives CASSFSALAKITGELFF.

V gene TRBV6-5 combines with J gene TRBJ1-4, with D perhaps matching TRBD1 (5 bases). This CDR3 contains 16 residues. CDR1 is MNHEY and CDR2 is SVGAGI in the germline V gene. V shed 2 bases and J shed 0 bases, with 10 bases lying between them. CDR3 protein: CASSYRGPTTNEKLFF. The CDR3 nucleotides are TGTGCCAGCAGTTACAGGGGACCCACAACTAATGAAAAACTGTTTTTT.

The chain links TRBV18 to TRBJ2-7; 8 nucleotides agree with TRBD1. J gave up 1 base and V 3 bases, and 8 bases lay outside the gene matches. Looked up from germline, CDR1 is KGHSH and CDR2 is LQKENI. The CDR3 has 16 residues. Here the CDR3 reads CASSPTSRQGSYEQYF. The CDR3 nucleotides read TGTGCCAGCTCACCGACGTCTCGACAGGGGTCCTACGAGCAGTACTTC. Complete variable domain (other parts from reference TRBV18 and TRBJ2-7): NAGVMQNPRHLVRRRGQEARLRCSPMKGHSHVYWYRQLPEEGLKFMVYLQKENIIDESGMPKERFSAEFPKEGPSILRIQQVVRGDSAAYFCASSPTSRQGSYEQYFGPGTRLTVT.

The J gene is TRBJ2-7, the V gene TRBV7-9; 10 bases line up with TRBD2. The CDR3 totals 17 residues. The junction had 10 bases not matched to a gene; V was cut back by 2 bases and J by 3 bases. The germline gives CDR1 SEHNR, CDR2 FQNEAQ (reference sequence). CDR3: CASSLILAGDWDYEQYF. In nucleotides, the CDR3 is TGTGCCAGCAGCTTAATTCTAGCGGGAGATTGGGACTACGAGCAGTACTTC.

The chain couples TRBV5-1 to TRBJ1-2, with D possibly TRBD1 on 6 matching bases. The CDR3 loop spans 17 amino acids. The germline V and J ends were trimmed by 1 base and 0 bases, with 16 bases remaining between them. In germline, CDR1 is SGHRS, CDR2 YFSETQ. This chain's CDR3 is CASSLPKMGGTNYGYTF. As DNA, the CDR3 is TGCGCCAGCAGCTTGCCGAAGATGGGGGGCACTAACTATGGCTACACCTTC.

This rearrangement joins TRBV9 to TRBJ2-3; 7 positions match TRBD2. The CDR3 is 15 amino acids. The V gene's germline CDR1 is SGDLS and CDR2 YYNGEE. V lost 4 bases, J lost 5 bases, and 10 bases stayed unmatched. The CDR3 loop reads CASSSSGGGGDTQYF. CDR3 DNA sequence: TGTGCCAGCAGCAGTTCGGGAGGCGGAGGAGATACGCAGTATTTT.

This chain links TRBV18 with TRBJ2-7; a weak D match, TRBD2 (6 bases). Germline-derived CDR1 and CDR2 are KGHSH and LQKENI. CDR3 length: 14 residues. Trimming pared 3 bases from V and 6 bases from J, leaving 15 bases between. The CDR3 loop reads CASSPGGWALEQYF. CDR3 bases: TGTGCCAGCTCACCCGGGGGTTGGGCCCTCGAGCAGTACTTC.

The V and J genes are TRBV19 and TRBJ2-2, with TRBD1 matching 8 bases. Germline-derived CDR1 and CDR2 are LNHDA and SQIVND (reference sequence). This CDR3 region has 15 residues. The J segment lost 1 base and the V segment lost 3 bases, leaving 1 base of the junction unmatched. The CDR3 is CASSIDRGNTGELFF. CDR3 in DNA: TGTGCCAGTAGTATCGACAGGGGGAACACCGGGGAGCTGTTTTTT.

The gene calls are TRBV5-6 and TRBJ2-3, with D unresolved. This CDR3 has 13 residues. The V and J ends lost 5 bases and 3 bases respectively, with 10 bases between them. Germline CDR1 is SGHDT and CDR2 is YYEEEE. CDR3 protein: CASSRLGTDTQYF. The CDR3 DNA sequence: TGTGCCAGCAGTCGGCTCGGAACAGATACGCAGTATTTT.

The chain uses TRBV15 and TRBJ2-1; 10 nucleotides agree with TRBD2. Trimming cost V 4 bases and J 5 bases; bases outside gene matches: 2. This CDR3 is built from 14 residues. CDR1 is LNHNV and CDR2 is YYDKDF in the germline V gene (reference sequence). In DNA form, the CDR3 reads TGTGCCACCAGCAAGGGACTAGCGAACAATGAGCAGTTCTTC. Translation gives CATSKGLANNEQFF. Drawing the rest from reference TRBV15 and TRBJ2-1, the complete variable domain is DAMVIQNPRYQVTQFGKPVTLSCSQTLNHNVMYWYQQKSSQAPKLLFHYYDKDFNNEADTPDNFQSRRPNTSFCFLDIRSPGLGDTAMYLCATSKGLANNEQFFGPGTRLTVL.

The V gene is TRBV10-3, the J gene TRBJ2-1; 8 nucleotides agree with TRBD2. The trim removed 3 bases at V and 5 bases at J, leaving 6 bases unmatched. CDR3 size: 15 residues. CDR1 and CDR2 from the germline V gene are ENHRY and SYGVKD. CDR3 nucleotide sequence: TGTGCCATCAGTGAAGAGCGGGAGAGAAACAATGAGCAGTTCTTC. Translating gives CAISEERERNNEQFF.

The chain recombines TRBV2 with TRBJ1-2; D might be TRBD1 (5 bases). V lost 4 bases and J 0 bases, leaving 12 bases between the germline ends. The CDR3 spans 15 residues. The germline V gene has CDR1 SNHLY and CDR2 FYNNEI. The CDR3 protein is CASSGQSLTNYGYTF. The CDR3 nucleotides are TGTGCCAGCAGTGGACAGTCCCTAACTAACTATGGCTACACCTTC.

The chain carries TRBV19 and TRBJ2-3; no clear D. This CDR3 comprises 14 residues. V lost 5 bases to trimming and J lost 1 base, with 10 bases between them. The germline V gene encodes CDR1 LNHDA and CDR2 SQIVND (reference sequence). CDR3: CASSFGRRTDTQYF. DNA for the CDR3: TGTGCCAGTAGTTTCGGCCGGCGCACAGATACGCAGTATTTT.

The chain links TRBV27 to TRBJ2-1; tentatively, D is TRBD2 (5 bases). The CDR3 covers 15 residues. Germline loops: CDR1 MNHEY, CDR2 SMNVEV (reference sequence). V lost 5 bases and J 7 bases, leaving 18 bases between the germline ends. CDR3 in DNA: TGTGCCAGCAGTCCCTGGGAGCCCGGACGGAATGAGCAGTTCTTC. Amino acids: CASSPWEPGRNEQFF.

The CDR3 sequence is CASSESYLSYEQYF. Written as DNA, the CDR3 is TGTGCCAGCAGTGAATCATACCTCTCCTACGAGCAGTACTTC. V is TRBV2 and J is TRBJ2-7; D is uncertain. Looked up from germline, CDR1 is SNHLY and CDR2 is FYNNEI. This CDR3 is built from 14 residues. The V and J ends lost 2 bases and 0 bases respectively, with 8 bases between them.